Presented here are 16 T cell receptor beta chains from one specimen sequenced in a study of tumour-infiltrating T cells in Burkitt lymphoma. Assay: immunoSEQ multiplex PCR; the TCRdb copy retains only in-frame clones and omits some. The table includes around 6,700 clones, roughly 17% detected once. The specimen was tumor tissue. The receptors shown here come from a human donor with diffuse large B-cell lymphoma.

The V call is TRBV6-5, the J call TRBJ2-3; 8 bases are shared with TRBD2. V trimming: 3 bases; J trimming: 1 base; junction bases outside the gene matches: 3. CDR3 length: 15 residues. Germline lookup yields CDR1 MNHEY and CDR2 SVGAGI. CDR3 in DNA: TGTGCCAGCAGTTATAGCGGGGTCGGCACAGATACGCAGTATTTT. Amino acid sequence: CASSYSGVGTDTQYF.

This chain uses TRBV18 with TRBJ2-2, with D uncertain. The germline CDR1 and CDR2 sequences are KGHSH and LQKENI. This CDR3 has 15 residues. Trimming removed 1 base from V and 0 bases from J, with 6 bases in between. The CDR3 coding sequence is TGTGCCAGCTCACCACAGGGCGCGAACACCGGGGAGCTGTTTTTT. This encodes CASSPQGANTGELFF.

This clone has only a few counts. V is TRBV7-2 and J is TRBJ2-1; 16 bases are a match to TRBD2. The J segment lost 6 bases and the V segment lost 4 bases, leaving 6 bases of the junction unmatched. The CDR3 spans 17 residues. The germline V gene has CDR1 SGHTA and CDR2 FQGNSA. CDR3 bases: TGTGCCAGCAGCTCGGGACTAGCGGGAGGGCGGGGCAATGAGCAGTTCTTC. Translation: CASSSGLAGGRGNEQFF.

In its sample, this clone was seen a few times. CDR3 residues: CASSIDRVSNTEAFF. Written as DNA, the CDR3 is TGTGCCAGTAGTATTGACAGGGTTTCGAACACTGAAGCTTTCTTT. V usage is TRBV19 and J usage is TRBJ1-1, with 7 bases that match TRBD1. Germline assignment: CDR1 LNHDA and CDR2 SQIVND (reference sequence). The V gene end was trimmed by 3 bases and the J gene end by 1 base; junction bases not matched to a gene: 5. The length of the CDR3 is 15 residues.

This clone turned up a few times. V is TRBV6-6 and J is TRBJ2-1; D remains unclear. Trimming pared 6 bases from V and 4 bases from J, leaving 16 bases between. This CDR3 region has 15 residues. Germline loops: CDR1 MNHNY, CDR2 SVGAGI (reference sequence). CDR3 bases: TGTGCCAGCAGCTCCGAGGTGGGCCTATACAATGAGCAGTTCTTC. Protein: CASSSEVGLYNEQFF.

This clone was observed a few times. V gene TRBV6-5 combines with J gene TRBJ2-3; 11 bases align to TRBD1. CDR3 length: 15 residues. V trimming: 6 bases; J trimming: 0 bases; junction bases outside the gene matches: 2. The germline V gene has CDR1 MNHEY and CDR2 SVGAGI. For the CDR3, the DNA is TGTGCCAGCAGCCGGGACAGGGGGAGCACAGATACGCAGTATTTT. It specifies CASSRDRGSTDTQYF.

This clone was seen a handful of times. This chain links TRBV10-3 with TRBJ2-2; tentative D call: TRBD1 (6 bases). The V end lost 1 base, the J end lost 1 base, and 7 bases lay between the germline ends. The V gene's germline CDR1 is ENHRY and CDR2 SYGVKD. This CDR3 is built from 15 residues. CDR3 in amino acids: CAISELGQNTGELFF. Here the CDR3 DNA reads TGTGCCATCAGTGAGTTGGGACAGAACACCGGGGAGCTGTTTTTT.

The rearrangement uses TRBV9 and TRBJ2-3, with TRBD2 matching over 10 bases. V dropped 1 base and J dropped 4; count of bases not matched to a gene: 6. There are 16 residues in the CDR3. Germline V lookup: CDR1 SGDLS, CDR2 YYNGEE. CDR3 loop: CASSVLAGGGPDTQYF. The CDR3 DNA is TGTGCCAGCAGCGTATTAGCGGGAGGTGGGCCAGATACGCAGTATTTT. The variable domain in full, completed from reference TRBV9 and TRBJ2-3, reads DSGVTQTPKHLITATGQRVTLRCSPRSGDLSVYWYQQSLDQGLQFLIQYYNGEERAKGNILERFSAQQFPDLHSELNLSSLELGDSALYFCASSVLAGGGPDTQYFGPGTRLTVL.

The J gene is TRBJ2-3, the V gene TRBV27; TRBD2 matches at 7 bases. The CDR3 runs 14 residues. V lost 6 bases and J lost 9; bases outside the gene matches: 12. Looked up from germline, CDR1 is MNHEY and CDR2 is SMNVEV (reference sequence). The CDR3 here is CASRSRELHMTQYF. The CDR3 DNA reads TGTGCCAGCAGGTCGCGGGAGCTCCATATGACGCAGTATTTT.

This clone has a handful of counts. This sequence joins TRBV6-1 and TRBJ2-7, with D possibly being TRBD2 (6 bases). The V gene's germline CDR1 is MNHNS and CDR2 SASEGT. The CDR3 consists of 15 residues. V lost 6 bases and J 3 bases, leaving 18 bases between the germline ends. CDR3 sequence reads: CASRGDFTHYYEQYF. Here the CDR3 DNA reads TGTGCCAGCAGGGGGGACTTTACACATTACTACGAGCAGTACTTC.

This clone was counted only a few times. The chain links TRBV7-9 to TRBJ2-7, with 10 bases aligning to TRBD1. Looked up from germline, CDR1 is SEHNR and CDR2 is FQNEAQ (reference sequence). The length of the CDR3 is 15 residues. Germline trimming cut 1 base from V and 3 bases from J; bases unmatched to any gene: 3. The CDR3 region is CASSLGTGGLYEQYF. In DNA, the CDR3 is TGTGCCAGCAGCTTAGGGACAGGGGGTCTCTACGAGCAGTACTTC.

The chain employs TRBV27 and TRBJ2-3, with 8 bases aligning to TRBD1. With 1 base clipped from V and 4 bases from J, the junction kept 13 bases outside the gene matches. In germline, CDR1 is MNHEY, CDR2 SMNVEV (reference sequence). The CDR3 is made up of 18 amino acids. The CDR3: CASSLYPLTGAHPDTQYF. CDR3 in DNA: TGTGCCAGCAGTTTATACCCTCTGACAGGGGCACACCCAGATACGCAGTATTTT.

This clone appeared a few times. CDR3 sequence (DNA): TGTGCCAGCAGCCAAGACGGGACAGGGACCTACGAGCAGTACTTC. This sequence encodes CASSQDGTGTYEQYF. The chain employs TRBV14 and TRBJ2-7; 9 bases line up with TRBD1. The germline V gene encodes CDR1 SGHDN and CDR2 FVKESK. With 0 bases clipped from V and 2 bases from J, the junction kept 2 bases outside the gene matches. The CDR3 has 15 amino acids.

This clone showed up just a few times. The CDR3 nucleotides read TGTGCCAGCAGCTTAGGGACGGGGGGCTCGGACGAGCAGTACTTC. It is translated as CASSLGTGGSDEQYF. The J gene is TRBJ2-7, the V gene TRBV9, with D possibly being TRBD2 (7 bases). The CDR3 is made up of 15 amino acids. Trimming removed 4 bases at V and 5 bases at J, with 19 bases between. Germline values: CDR1 SGDLS, CDR2 YYNGEE.

The chain recombines TRBV7-8 with TRBJ2-7; D unclear. Trimming removed 4 bases from V and 7 bases from J, with 26 bases in between. The germline V gene has CDR1 SGHVS and CDR2 FQNEAQ. The CDR3 length is 17 residues. CDR3 nucleotide sequence: TGTGCCAGCAGCTCCGCGCCTTCCCTCGACTCCCTGGGGGAGCAGTACTTC. Residues: CASSSAPSLDSLGEQYF.

This clone came up a few times. The V and J genes are TRBV5-4 and TRBJ2-7, with D hard to call. The CDR3 totals 13 residues. Trimming removed 6 bases at V and 1 base at J, with 11 bases between. Looked up from germline, CDR1 is SGHNT and CDR2 is YYREEE (reference sequence). This CDR3 is CASTPRGSYEQYF. The DNA of the CDR3 is TGTGCCAGCACCCCAAGAGGATCCTACGAGCAGTACTTC.